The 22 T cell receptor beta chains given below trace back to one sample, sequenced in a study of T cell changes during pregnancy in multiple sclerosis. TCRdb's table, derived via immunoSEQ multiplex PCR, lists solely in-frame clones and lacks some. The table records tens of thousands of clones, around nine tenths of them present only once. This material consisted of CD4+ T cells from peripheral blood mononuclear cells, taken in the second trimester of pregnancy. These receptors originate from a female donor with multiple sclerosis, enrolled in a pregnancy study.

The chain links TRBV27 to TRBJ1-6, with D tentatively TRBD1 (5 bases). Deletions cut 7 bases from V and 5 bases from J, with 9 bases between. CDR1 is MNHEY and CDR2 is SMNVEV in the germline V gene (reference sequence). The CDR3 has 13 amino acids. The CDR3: CASNRGNNSPLHF. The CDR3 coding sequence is TGTGCCAGCAATCGGGGGAATAATTCACCCCTCCACTTT.

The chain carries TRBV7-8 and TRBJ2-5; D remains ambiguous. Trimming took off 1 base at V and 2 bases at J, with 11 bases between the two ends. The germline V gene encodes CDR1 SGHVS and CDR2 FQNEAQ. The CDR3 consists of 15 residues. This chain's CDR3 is CASSLGWRRQETQYF. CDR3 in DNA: TGTGCCAGCAGCTTAGGGTGGCGGCGGCAAGAGACCCAGTACTTC. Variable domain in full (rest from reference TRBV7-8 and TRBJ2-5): GAGVSQSPRYKVAKRGQDVALRCDPISGHVSLFWYQQALGQGPEFLTYFQNEAQLDKSGLPSDRFFAERPEGSVSTLKIQRTQQEDSAVYLCASSLGWRRQETQYFGPGTRLLVL.

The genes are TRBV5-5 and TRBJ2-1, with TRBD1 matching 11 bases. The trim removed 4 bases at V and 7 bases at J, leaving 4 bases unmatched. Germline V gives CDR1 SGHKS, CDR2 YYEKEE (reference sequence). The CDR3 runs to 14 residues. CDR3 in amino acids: CASSIGTGGNEQFF. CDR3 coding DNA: TGTGCCAGCAGCATAGGGACAGGGGGAAATGAGCAGTTCTTC. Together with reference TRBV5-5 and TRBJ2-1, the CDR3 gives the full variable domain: DAGVTQSPTHLIKTRGQQVTLRCSPISGHKSVSWYQQVLGQGPQFIFQYYEKEERGRGNFPDRFSARQFPNYSSELNVNALLLGDSALYLCASSIGTGGNEQFFGPGTRLTVL.

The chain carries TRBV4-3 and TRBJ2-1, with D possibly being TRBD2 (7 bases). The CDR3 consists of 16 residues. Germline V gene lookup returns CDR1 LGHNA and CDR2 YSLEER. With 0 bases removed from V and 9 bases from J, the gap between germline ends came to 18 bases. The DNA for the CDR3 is TGCGCCAGCAGCCAAGATCGGGTGGGGGGGCCGGGTGAGCAGTTCTTC. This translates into CASSQDRVGGPGEQFF.

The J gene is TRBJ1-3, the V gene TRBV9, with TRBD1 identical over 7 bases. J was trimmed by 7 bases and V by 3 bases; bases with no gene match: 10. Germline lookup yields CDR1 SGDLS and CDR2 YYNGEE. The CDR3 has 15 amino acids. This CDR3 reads CASSASYGTANTIYF. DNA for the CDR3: TGTGCCAGCAGCGCCTCCTATGGGACAGCGAACACCATATATTTT.

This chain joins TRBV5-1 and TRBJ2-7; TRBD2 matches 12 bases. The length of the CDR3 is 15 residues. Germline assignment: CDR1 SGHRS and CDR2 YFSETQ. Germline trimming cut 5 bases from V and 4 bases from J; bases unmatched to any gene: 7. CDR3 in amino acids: CASSQTSGRIYEQYF. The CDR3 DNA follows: TGCGCCAGCAGTCAAACTAGCGGGAGGATATACGAGCAGTACTTC.

The CDR3 region has the DNA TGTGCCAGCAGCGAGACTCTAGCGGGCTGGAACACCGGGGAGCTGTTTTTT. As protein: CASSETLAGWNTGELFF. The chain couples TRBV7-6 to TRBJ2-2, with TRBD2 identical over 8 bases. The CDR3 is 17 amino acids. The germline V gene has CDR1 SGHVS and CDR2 FNYEAQ. V shed 5 bases and J 1 base; nucleotides not matched to a gene: 9.

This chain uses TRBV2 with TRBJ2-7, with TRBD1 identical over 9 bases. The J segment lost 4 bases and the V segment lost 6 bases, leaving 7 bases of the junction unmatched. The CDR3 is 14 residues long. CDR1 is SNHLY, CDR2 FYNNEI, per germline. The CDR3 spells CASRGDRAVYEQYF. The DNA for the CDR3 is TGTGCCAGCAGGGGGGACAGGGCGGTATACGAGCAGTACTTC.

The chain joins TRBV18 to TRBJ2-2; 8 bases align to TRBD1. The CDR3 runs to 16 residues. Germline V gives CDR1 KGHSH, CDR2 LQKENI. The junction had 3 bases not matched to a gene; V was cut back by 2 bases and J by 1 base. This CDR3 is CASSPGGQGNTGELFF. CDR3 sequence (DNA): TGTGCCAGCTCACCAGGCGGACAGGGGAACACCGGGGAGCTGTTTTTT.

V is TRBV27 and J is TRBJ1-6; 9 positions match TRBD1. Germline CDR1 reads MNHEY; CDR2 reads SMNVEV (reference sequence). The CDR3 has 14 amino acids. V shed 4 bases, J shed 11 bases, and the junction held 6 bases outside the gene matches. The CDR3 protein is CASSWTGVETPLHF. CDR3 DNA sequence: TGTGCCAGCAGTTGGACAGGGGTTGAGACACCCCTCCACTTT.

The CDR3 loop reads CASSFPSTDTQYF. CDR3 nucleotide sequence: TGTGCCAGCAGCTTCCCGAGCACAGATACGCAGTATTTT. V gene TRBV5-6 combines with J gene TRBJ2-3; D unresolved. This CDR3 region has 13 residues. Germline-derived CDR1 and CDR2 are SGHDT and YYEEEE. Trimming removed 2 bases from V and 0 bases from J, with 4 bases in between.

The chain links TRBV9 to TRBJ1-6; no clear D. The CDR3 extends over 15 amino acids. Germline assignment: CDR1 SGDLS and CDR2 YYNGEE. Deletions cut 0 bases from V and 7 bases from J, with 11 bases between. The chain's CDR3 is CASSVVGDGNSPLHF. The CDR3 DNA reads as TGTGCCAGCAGCGTAGTCGGGGATGGGAATTCACCCCTCCACTTT.

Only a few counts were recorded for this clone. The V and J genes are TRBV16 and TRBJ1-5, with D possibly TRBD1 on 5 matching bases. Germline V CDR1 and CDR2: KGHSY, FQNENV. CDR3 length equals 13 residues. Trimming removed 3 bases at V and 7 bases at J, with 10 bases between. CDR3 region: CASSQGREQPQHF. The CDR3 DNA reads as TGTGCCAGCAGCCAGGGGCGGGAACAGCCCCAGCATTTT. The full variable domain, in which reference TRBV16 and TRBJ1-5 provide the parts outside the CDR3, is GEEVAQTPKHLVRGEGQKAKLYCAPIKGHSYVFWYQQVLKNEFKFLISFQNENVFDETGMPKERFSAKCLPNSPCSLEIQATKLEDSAVYFCASSQGREQPQHFGDGTRLSIL.

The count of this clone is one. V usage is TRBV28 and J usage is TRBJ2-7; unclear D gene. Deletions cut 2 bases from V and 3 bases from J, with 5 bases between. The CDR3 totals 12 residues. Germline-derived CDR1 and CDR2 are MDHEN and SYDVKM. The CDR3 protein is CASSLEYYEQYF. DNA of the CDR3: TGTGCCAGCAGTTTAGAGTACTACGAGCAGTACTTC.

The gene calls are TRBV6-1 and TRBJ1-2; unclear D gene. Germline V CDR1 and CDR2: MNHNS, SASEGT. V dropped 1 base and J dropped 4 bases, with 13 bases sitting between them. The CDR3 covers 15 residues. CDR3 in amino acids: CASSEVETTVYGYTF. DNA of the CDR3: TGTGCCAGCAGTGAAGTGGAGACCACCGTCTATGGCTACACCTTC.

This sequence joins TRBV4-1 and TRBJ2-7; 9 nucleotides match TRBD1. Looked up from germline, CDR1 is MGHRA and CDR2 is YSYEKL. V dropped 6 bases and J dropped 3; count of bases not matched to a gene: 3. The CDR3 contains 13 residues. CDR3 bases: TGCGCCAGCAGGGAGGACAGGGGCTACGAGCAGTACTTC. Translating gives CASREDRGYEQYF.

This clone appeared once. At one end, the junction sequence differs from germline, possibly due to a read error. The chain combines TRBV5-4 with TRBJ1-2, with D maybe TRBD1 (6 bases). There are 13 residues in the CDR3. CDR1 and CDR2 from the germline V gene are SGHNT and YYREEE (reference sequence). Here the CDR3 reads CTSSRGSGEGYTF. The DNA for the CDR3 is TGTACCAGCAGCCGGGGTTCAGGGGAGGGCTACACCTTC.

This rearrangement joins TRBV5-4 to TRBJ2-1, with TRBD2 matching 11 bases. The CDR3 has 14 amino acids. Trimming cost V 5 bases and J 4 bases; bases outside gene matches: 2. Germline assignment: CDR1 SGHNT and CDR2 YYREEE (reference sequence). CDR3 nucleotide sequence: TGTGCCAGCAGTTGGACTAGCGGGTACAATGAGCAGTTCTTC. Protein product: CASSWTSGYNEQFF.

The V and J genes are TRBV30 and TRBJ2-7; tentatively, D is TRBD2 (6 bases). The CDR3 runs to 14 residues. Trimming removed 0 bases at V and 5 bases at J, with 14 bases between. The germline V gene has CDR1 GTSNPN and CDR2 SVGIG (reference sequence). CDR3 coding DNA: TGTGCCTGGAGTGTACAACCCGGAGGGCACGAGCAGTACTTC. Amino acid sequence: CAWSVQPGGHEQYF.

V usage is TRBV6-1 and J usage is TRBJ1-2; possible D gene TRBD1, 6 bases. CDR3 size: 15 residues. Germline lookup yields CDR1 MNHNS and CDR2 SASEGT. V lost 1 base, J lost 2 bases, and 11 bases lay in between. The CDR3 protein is CASSEGTVKNYGYTF. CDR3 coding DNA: TGTGCCAGCAGTGAAGGGACAGTAAAGAACTATGGCTACACCTTC.

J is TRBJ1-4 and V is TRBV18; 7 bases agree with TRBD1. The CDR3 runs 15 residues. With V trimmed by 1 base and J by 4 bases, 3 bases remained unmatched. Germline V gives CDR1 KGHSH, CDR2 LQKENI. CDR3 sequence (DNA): TGTGCCAGCTCACCACAGGGACAGTATAATGAAAAACTGTTTTTT. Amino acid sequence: CASSPQGQYNEKLFF.

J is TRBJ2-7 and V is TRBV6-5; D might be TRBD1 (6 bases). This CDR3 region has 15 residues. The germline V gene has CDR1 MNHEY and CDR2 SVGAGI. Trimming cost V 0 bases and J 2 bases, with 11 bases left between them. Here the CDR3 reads CASSYSTGAPYEQYF. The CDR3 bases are TGTGCCAGCAGTTACTCGACAGGCGCTCCCTACGAGCAGTACTTC.